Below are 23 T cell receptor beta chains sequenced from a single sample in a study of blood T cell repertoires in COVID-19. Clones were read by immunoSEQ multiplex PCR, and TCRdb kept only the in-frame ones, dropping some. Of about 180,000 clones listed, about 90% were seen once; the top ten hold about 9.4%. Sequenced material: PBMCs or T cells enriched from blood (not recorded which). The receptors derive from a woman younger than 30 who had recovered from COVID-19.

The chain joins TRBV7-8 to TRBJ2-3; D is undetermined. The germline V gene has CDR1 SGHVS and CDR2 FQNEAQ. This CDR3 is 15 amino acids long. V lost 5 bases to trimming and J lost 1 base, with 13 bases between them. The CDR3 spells CASSPRGVGTDTQYF. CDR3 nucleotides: TGTGCCAGCAGCCCGCGTGGAGTAGGCACAGATACGCAGTATTTT.

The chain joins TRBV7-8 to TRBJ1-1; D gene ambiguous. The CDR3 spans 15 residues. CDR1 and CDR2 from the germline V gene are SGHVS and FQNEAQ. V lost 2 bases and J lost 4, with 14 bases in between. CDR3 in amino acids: CASSLMAGRPTEAFF. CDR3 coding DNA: TGTGCCAGCAGCTTAATGGCGGGCAGGCCCACTGAAGCTTTCTTT.

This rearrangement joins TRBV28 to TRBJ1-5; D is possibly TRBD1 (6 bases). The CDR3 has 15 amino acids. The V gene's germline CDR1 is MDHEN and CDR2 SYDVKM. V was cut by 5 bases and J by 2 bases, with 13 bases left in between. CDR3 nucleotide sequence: TGTGCCAGCAGTGGGACACATTCTGGCAATCAGCCCCAGCATTTT. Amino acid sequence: CASSGTHSGNQPQHF.

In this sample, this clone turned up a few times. The DNA of the CDR3 is TGTGCCAGCAGCCAAAGGAGCGGGGGTTACAATGAGCAGTTCTTC. Its protein is CASSQRSGGYNEQFF. This chain uses TRBV3-1 (or the pseudogene TRBV3-2) with TRBJ2-1; 8 bases fit TRBD2. The CDR3 length is 15 residues. The junction had 4 bases not matched to a gene; V was cut back by 2 bases and J by 4 bases. Looked up from germline, CDR1 is LGHDT and CDR2 is YNNKEL (reference sequence).

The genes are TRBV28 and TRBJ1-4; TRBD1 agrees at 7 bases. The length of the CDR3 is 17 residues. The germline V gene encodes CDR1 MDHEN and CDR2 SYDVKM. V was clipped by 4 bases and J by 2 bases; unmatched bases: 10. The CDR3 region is CASSSPTGIVTNEKLFF. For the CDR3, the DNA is TGTGCCAGCAGTTCGCCGACAGGGATTGTCACTAATGAAAAACTGTTTTTT.

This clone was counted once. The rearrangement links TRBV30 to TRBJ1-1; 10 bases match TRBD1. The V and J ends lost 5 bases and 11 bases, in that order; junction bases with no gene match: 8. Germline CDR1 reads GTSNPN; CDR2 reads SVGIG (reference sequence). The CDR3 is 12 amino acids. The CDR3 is CAWAGTGVEAFF. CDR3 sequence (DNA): TGTGCCTGGGCCGGGACAGGGGTAGAGGCTTTCTTT.

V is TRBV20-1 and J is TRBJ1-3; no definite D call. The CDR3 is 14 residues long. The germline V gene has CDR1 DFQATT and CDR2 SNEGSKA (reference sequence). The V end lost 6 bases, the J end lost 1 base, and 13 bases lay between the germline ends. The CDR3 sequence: CSASDEDSGNTIYF. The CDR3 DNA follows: TGCAGTGCAAGTGATGAGGATTCTGGAAACACCATATATTTT.

The CDR3 sequence: CASSPGGDNQPQHF. The DNA of the CDR3 is TGTGCCAGCTCCCCTGGGGGGGACAATCAGCCCCAGCATTTT. The chain joins TRBV18 to TRBJ1-5, with D perhaps matching TRBD1 (5 bases). Trimming cost V 6 bases and J 3 bases, with 12 bases left between them. In germline, CDR1 is KGHSH, CDR2 LQKENI. This CDR3 is built from 14 residues.

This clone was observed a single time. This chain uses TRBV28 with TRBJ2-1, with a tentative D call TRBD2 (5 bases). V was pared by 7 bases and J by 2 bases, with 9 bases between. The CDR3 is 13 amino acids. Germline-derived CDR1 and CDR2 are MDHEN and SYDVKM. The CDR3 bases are TGTGCCAGCACGGGAAGGCCCTACAATGAGCAGTTCTTC. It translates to CASTGRPYNEQFF.

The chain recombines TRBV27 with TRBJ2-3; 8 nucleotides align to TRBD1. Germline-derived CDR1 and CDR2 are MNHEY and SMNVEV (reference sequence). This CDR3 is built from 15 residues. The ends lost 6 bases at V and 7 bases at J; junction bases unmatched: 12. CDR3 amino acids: CASSSGQGSGNTQYF. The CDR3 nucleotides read TGTGCCAGCAGCTCCGGACAGGGCTCGGGGAATACGCAGTATTTT.

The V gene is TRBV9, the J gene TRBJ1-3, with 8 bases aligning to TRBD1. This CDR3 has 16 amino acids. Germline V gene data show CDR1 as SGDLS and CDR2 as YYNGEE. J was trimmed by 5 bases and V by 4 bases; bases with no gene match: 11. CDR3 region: CASSTSDREPRNTIYF. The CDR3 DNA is TGTGCCAGCAGCACATCGGACAGGGAACCCAGAAACACCATATATTTT.

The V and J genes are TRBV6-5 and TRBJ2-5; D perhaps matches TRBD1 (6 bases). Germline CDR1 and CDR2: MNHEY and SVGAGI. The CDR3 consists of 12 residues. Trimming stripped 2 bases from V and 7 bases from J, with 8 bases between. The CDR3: CASSYLRGTQYF. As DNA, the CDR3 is TGTGCCAGCAGTTACCTCAGGGGGACCCAGTACTTC.

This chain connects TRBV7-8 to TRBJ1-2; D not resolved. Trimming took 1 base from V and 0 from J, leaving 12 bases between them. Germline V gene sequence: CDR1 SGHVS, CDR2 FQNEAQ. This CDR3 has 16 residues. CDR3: CASSLGFSDSNYGYTF. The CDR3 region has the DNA TGTGCCAGCAGCTTAGGGTTTTCGGACTCTAACTATGGCTACACCTTC.

CDR3 in amino acids: CASSRQVADQPQHF. CDR3 bases: TGTGCCAGCAGTCGACAGGTGGCCGATCAGCCCCAGCATTTT. The rearrangement links TRBV28 to TRBJ1-5, with D possibly being TRBD1 (6 bases). Germline-derived CDR1 and CDR2 are MDHEN and SYDVKM. The V and J ends lost 5 bases and 5 bases respectively, with 13 bases between them. This CDR3 comprises 14 residues.

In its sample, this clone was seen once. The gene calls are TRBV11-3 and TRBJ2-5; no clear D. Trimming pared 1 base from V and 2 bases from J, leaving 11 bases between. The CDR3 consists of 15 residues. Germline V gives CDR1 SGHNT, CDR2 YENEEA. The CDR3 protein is CASSLGAGVQETQYF. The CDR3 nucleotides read TGTGCCAGCAGCTTAGGAGCCGGAGTACAAGAGACCCAGTACTTC.

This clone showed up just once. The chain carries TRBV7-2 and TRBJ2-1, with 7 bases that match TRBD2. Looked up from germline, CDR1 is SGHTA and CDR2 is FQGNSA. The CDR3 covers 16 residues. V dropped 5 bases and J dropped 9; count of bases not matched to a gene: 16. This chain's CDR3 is CASSPPRVGGIVEQFF. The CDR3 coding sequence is TGTGCCAGCAGCCCTCCAAGGGTCGGGGGGATAGTTGAGCAGTTCTTC.

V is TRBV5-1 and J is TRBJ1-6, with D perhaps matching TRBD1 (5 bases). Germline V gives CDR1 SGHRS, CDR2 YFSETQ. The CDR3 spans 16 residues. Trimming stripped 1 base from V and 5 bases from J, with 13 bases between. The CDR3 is CASSLNGGLDNSPLHF. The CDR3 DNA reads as TGCGCCAGCAGCTTGAATGGGGGACTCGATAATTCACCCCTCCACTTT.

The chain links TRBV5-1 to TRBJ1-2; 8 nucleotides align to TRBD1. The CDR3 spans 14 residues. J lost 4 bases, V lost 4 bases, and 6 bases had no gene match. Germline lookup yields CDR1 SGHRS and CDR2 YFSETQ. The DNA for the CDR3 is TGCGCCAGCAGCGAAGGACAGGGTGGCTATGGCTACACCTTC. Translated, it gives CASSEGQGGYGYTF.

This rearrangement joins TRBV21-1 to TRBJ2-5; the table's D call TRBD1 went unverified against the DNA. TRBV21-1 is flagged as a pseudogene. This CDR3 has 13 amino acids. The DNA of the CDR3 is TGTGCCAGCTTACTGGGGGCTTGGGAGACCCAGTACTTC. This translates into CASLLGAWETQYF.

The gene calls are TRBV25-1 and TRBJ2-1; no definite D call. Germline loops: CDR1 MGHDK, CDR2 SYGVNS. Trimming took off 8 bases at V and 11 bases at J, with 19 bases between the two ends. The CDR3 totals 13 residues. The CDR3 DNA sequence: TGTGCCAGCCAAATCAGTAGCCGGTCTAAGCAGTTCTTC. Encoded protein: CASQISSRSKQFF. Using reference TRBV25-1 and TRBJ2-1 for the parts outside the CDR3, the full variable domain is EADIYQTPRYLVIGTGKKITLECSQTMGHDKMYWYQQDPGMELHLIHYSYGVNSTEKGDLSSESTVSRIRTEHFPLTLESARPSHTSQYLCASQISSRSKQFFGPGTRLTVL.

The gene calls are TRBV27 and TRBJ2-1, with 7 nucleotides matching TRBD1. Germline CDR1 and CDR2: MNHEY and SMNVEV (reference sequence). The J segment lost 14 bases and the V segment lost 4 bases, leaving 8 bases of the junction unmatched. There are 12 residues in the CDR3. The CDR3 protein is CASSSIRDREFF. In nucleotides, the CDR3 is TGTGCCAGCAGTTCAATCCGGGACAGAGAGTTCTTC.

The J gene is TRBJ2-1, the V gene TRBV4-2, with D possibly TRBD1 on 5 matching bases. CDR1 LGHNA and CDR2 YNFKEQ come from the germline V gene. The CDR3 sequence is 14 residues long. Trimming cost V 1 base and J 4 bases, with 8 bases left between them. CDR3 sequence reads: CASSQVGEYNEQFF. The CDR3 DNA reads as TGTGCCAGCAGCCAAGTAGGGGAATACAATGAGCAGTTCTTC.

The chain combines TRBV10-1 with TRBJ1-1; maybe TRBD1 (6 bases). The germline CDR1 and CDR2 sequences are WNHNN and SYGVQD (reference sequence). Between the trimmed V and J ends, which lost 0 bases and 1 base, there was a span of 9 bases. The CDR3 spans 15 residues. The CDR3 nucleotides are TGCGCCAGCAGTGAGTCCAGGGGCCCGAACACTGAAGCTTTCTTT. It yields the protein CASSESRGPNTEAFF.